These 32 T cell receptor beta chains originate from one sample sequenced in a study of blood T cell repertoires in COVID-19. The table came from immunoSEQ multiplex PCR; TCRdb's copy has only in-frame clones and leaves some out. The sample contains hundreds of thousands of clones, roughly 90% of which appear only once. The sequencing input was PBMCs or T cells enriched from blood (not recorded which). These receptor sequences come from a man aged 60 to 75 who had recovered from COVID-19.

The J gene is TRBJ2-3, the V gene TRBV7-9; TRBD1 might be the D (6 bases). This CDR3 comprises 16 residues. Trimming cost V 7 bases and J 5 bases, with 22 bases left between them. Germline values: CDR1 SEHNR, CDR2 FQNEAQ (reference sequence). CDR3 bases: TGTGCCAGCACCAAGAGGGGGTTGGGCGGCGGAGATACGCAGTATTTT. Translation gives CASTKRGLGGGDTQYF.

This clone has only a few counts. The rearrangement joins TRBV19 to TRBJ1-5, with no clear D. Germline CDR1 and CDR2: LNHDA and SQIVND (reference sequence). Trimming took 1 base from V and 4 from J, leaving 5 bases between them. The length of the CDR3 is 13 residues. CDR3 nucleotide sequence: TGTGCCAGTAGTATAGTCGAGAATCAGCCCCAGCATTTT. This gives the protein CASSIVENQPQHF.

This sequence joins TRBV6-2 or TRBV6-3 and TRBJ2-5; the D gene is possibly TRBD2 (6 bases). Trimming stripped 6 bases from V and 1 base from J, with 15 bases between. Germline values: CDR1 MNHEY, CDR2 SVGEGT. This CDR3 contains 15 residues. The CDR3 DNA reads TGTGCCAGCAGCGAAACGGGGGTTACCCAAGAGACCCAGTACTTC. It is translated as CASSETGVTQETQYF.

J is TRBJ2-6 and V is TRBV28; D remains ambiguous. The CDR3 spans 14 residues. Per germline, CDR1 MDHEN and CDR2 SYDVKM. V dropped 2 bases and J dropped 3 bases, with 5 bases sitting between them. CDR3 bases: TGTGCCAGCAGTTTACCAGGTGGGGCCAACGTCCTGACTTTC. Protein sequence: CASSLPGGANVLTF.

The rearrangement uses TRBV7-8 and TRBJ2-3, with 12 positions matching TRBD2. The germline V gene encodes CDR1 SGHVS and CDR2 FQNEAQ. The CDR3 runs to 17 residues. V lost 0 bases to trimming and J lost 8 bases; unmatched junction nucleotides: 9. As DNA, the CDR3 is TGTGCCAGCAGCTTAGCCCTGGAGACTAGCGGGAGTGGTACGCAGTATTTT. Its translation: CASSLALETSGSGTQYF.

The J gene is TRBJ2-1, the V gene TRBV7-9; 9 bases fit TRBD1. The CDR3 totals 14 residues. Trimming cost V 5 bases and J 5 bases; bases outside gene matches: 4. CDR1 SEHNR and CDR2 FQNEAQ come from the germline V gene (reference sequence). The CDR3 here is CASSHRDRDNEQFF. CDR3 DNA: TGTGCCAGCAGCCACCGGGACAGGGACAATGAGCAGTTCTTC.

For the CDR3, the DNA is TGTGCCAGCAGCCAAGAGACGGGAGCCTACGAGCAGTACTTC. Protein sequence: CASSQETGAYEQYF. The chain joins TRBV4-2 to TRBJ2-7, with a weak D call TRBD2 (6 bases). Trimming cost V 0 bases and J 2 bases, with 8 bases left between them. CDR1 is LGHNA and CDR2 is YNFKEQ in the germline V gene. CDR3 length equals 14 residues.

The chain links TRBV4-1 to TRBJ1-1, with 7 nucleotides matching TRBD1. Trimming removed 4 bases from V and 5 bases from J; junction bases left unmatched: 10. Germline-derived CDR1 and CDR2 are MGHRA and YSYEKL. The CDR3 runs 15 residues. The CDR3: CASSPGLTGVTEAFF. CDR3 DNA: TGCGCCAGCAGCCCCGGACTTACAGGGGTAACTGAAGCTTTCTTT.

The gene calls are TRBV18 and TRBJ2-2, with TRBD1 matching over 8 bases. This CDR3 contains 15 residues. Germline CDR1 reads KGHSH; CDR2 reads LQKENI. The V gene end was trimmed by 4 bases and the J gene end by 2 bases; junction bases not matched to a gene: 3. CDR3 bases: TGTGCCAGCTCACGTGGACAGGGAAACACCGGGGAGCTGTTTTTT. It is translated as CASSRGQGNTGELFF.

This clone was seen once. As DNA, the CDR3 is TGTGCCAGCAGCTTGGTCGGCAGGGAGGTCAATTCACCCCTCCACTTT. It translates to CASSLVGREVNSPLHF. The chain carries TRBV5-6 and TRBJ1-6, with D perhaps matching TRBD1 (5 bases). This CDR3 has 16 residues. Germline V gene data show CDR1 as SGHDT and CDR2 as YYEEEE. V was shortened by 0 bases and J by 7 bases, with 14 bases between the two germline ends.

The genes are TRBV5-1 and TRBJ2-7, with 7 bases fitting TRBD2. V shed 4 bases, J shed 3 bases, and the junction held 7 bases outside the gene matches. From germline, CDR1 is SGHRS and CDR2 YFSETQ. CDR3 length: 14 residues. DNA of the CDR3: TGCGCCAGCAGCCGCCGGAGCGGGAACTACGAGCAGTACTTC. Translating gives CASSRRSGNYEQYF.

The V gene is TRBV20-1, the J gene TRBJ1-5; D remains ambiguous. This CDR3 has 14 amino acids. In germline, CDR1 is DFQATT, CDR2 SNEGSKA (reference sequence). V gave up 3 bases and J gave up 2 bases, with 11 bases separating them. The CDR3 here is CSASSPEGNQPQHF. As DNA, the CDR3 is TGCAGTGCTAGTTCGCCAGAGGGCAATCAGCCCCAGCATTTT.

The chain has TRBV4-1 and TRBJ2-1; 10 bases fit TRBD2. This CDR3 has 16 residues. Germline V gene data show CDR1 as MGHRA and CDR2 as YSYEKL. The V and J ends lost 0 bases and 6 bases, in that order; junction bases with no gene match: 5. The CDR3 here is CASSQERLAGGNEQFF. The DNA of the CDR3 is TGCGCCAGCAGCCAAGAGCGGTTAGCGGGAGGCAATGAGCAGTTCTTC.

The chain has TRBV5-1 and TRBJ1-2, with TRBD1 as a possible D gene (6 bases). The CDR3 contains 15 residues. Germline CDR1 reads SGHRS; CDR2 reads YFSETQ. Trimming shortened V by 1 base and J by 3 bases, and 13 bases separated the two germline ends. CDR3 region: CASSLTGYMDYGYTF. The CDR3, as DNA: TGCGCCAGCAGCTTGACAGGGTATATGGACTATGGCTACACCTTC.

V usage is TRBV11-2 and J usage is TRBJ2-7, with TRBD2 matching over 12 bases. Looked up from germline, CDR1 is SGHAT and CDR2 is FQNNGV. The CDR3 spans 18 residues. V shed 1 base and J 4 bases; nucleotides not matched to a gene: 11. The CDR3 sequence is CASSLVRLAGVSWYEQYF. In DNA form, the CDR3 reads TGTGCCAGCAGCTTAGTGAGACTAGCGGGAGTTTCGTGGTACGAGCAGTACTTC.

This clone has a single count. This chain links TRBV5-1 with TRBJ1-2; 9 bases map to TRBD1. From germline, CDR1 is SGHRS and CDR2 YFSETQ. The CDR3 length is 14 residues. Losses at the gene ends were 7 bases for V and 3 bases for J; bases not matched to a gene: 7. CDR3 amino acids: CASGQGSPYYGYTF. CDR3 bases: TGCGCCAGCGGACAGGGGAGCCCATACTATGGCTACACCTTC. Using reference TRBV5-1 and TRBJ1-2 for the parts outside the CDR3, the full variable domain is KAGVTQTPRYLIKTRGQQVTLSCSPISGHRSVSWYQQTPGQGLQFLFEYFSETQRNKGNFPGRFSGRQFSNSRSEMNVSTLELGDSALYLCASGQGSPYYGYTFGSGTRLTVV.

The chain carries TRBV7-8 and TRBJ2-7; 10 bases fit TRBD2. CDR1 SGHVS and CDR2 FQNEAQ come from the germline V gene. With V trimmed by 2 bases and J by 11 bases, 6 bases remained unmatched. The CDR3 runs 13 residues. The CDR3 here is CASSLPGLAGEYF. CDR3 bases: TGTGCCAGCAGCTTACCCGGGCTAGCGGGGGAGTACTTC.

This clone has a single count. This chain connects TRBV23-1 to TRBJ2-3; 10 bases map to TRBD2. TRBV23-1 is noted as an ORF with a role that remains uncertain. Trimming cost V 6 bases and J 2 bases; bases outside gene matches: 26. The CDR3 length is 22 residues. The CDR3 DNA is TGCGCCAGCAGAGACAGGTGGCCCTGCATGGGAGCGGGGGGGCCATCCACAGATACGCAGTATTTT. Its protein is CASRDRWPCMGAGGPSTDTQYF.

J is TRBJ1-5 and V is TRBV5-6; TRBD1 matches at 10 bases. The CDR3 runs 15 residues. The V and J ends lost 4 bases and 5 bases, in that order; junction bases with no gene match: 6. Germline lookup yields CDR1 SGHDT and CDR2 YYEEEE. This CDR3 reads CASSRGQGKDQPQHF. CDR3 bases: TGTGCCAGCAGCCGGGGACAGGGGAAGGATCAGCCCCAGCATTTT.

This chain uses TRBV10-3 with TRBJ1-1, with 11 bases that match TRBD1. In germline, CDR1 is ENHRY, CDR2 SYGVKD. The J segment lost 1 base and the V segment lost 4 bases, leaving 8 bases of the junction unmatched. The CDR3 length is 17 residues. This chain's CDR3 is CAISAGQGVFGNTEAFF. CDR3 DNA sequence: TGTGCCATCAGTGCGGGACAGGGGGTATTCGGGAACACTGAAGCTTTCTTT.

The chain has TRBV29-1 and TRBJ2-7, with D perhaps matching TRBD2 (5 bases). In germline, CDR1 is SQVTM, CDR2 ANQGSEA. Trimming stripped 3 bases from V and 3 bases from J, with 9 bases between. The CDR3 loop spans 12 amino acids. This CDR3 is CSVEATSYEQYF. The CDR3 DNA follows: TGCAGCGTTGAGGCCACTAGCTACGAGCAGTACTTC.

CDR3 sequence: CAISESSGAFF. DNA of the CDR3: TGTGCCATCAGTGAGTCTTCAGGGGCCTTCTTT. This chain joins TRBV10-3 and TRBJ1-1; TRBD1 might be the D (6 bases). This CDR3 has 11 residues. V gave up 0 bases and J gave up 14 bases, with 10 bases separating them. CDR1 is ENHRY and CDR2 is SYGVKD in the germline V gene.

The chain uses TRBV16 and TRBJ1-4; D is ambiguous. V lost 2 bases, J lost 5 bases, and 12 bases lay in between. The CDR3 consists of 15 residues. The germline V gene has CDR1 KGHSY and CDR2 FQNENV. As DNA, the CDR3 is TGTGCCAGCAGCCAAGAGATCCAGCGCAATGAAAAACTGTTTTTT. This codes for CASSQEIQRNEKLFF.

The chain joins TRBV5-4 to TRBJ2-6; D remains unclear. This CDR3 has 13 residues. V was pared by 6 bases and J by 4 bases, with 8 bases between. Germline-derived CDR1 and CDR2 are SGHNT and YYREEE (reference sequence). The CDR3 nucleotides are TGTGCCAGCACTCTCCCCGGGGCCAACGTCCTGACTTTC. It encodes CASTLPGANVLTF.

V and J are TRBV5-1 and TRBJ1-6; D remains unclear. This CDR3 has 14 residues. V lost 0 bases, J lost 7 bases, and 8 bases lay in between. Germline CDR1 is SGHRS and CDR2 is YFSETQ. In nucleotides, the CDR3 is TGCGCCAGCAGCTTGGTTCCAGAAAATTCACCCCTCCACTTT. This translates into CASSLVPENSPLHF.

The chain is built from TRBV11-3 and TRBJ2-1; D remains unclear. In germline, CDR1 is SGHNT, CDR2 YENEEA. V lost 1 base and J lost 4, with 5 bases in between. This CDR3 comprises 13 residues. CDR3 sequence (DNA): TGTGCCAGCAGCTTAGGAGTATACAATGAGCAGTTCTTC. It is translated as CASSLGVYNEQFF.

This clone was seen only a few times. CDR3: CASSIDLGLQYNEQFF. The CDR3 DNA reads as TGTGCCAGTAGTATAGATCTGGGACTACAATACAATGAGCAGTTCTTC. The V gene is TRBV19, the J gene TRBJ2-1; 7 positions agree with TRBD2. Germline CDR1 and CDR2: LNHDA and SQIVND (reference sequence). The CDR3 covers 16 residues. The J segment lost 4 bases and the V segment lost 0 bases, leaving 6 bases of the junction unmatched. Variable domain in full (rest from reference TRBV19 and TRBJ2-1): DGGITQSPKYLFRKEGQNVTLSCEQNLNHDAMYWYRQDPGQGLRLIYYSQIVNDFQKGDIAEGYSVSREKKESFPLTVTSAQKNPTAFYLCASSIDLGLQYNEQFFGPGTRLTVL.

V is TRBV5-1 and J is TRBJ1-1; 8 bases line up with TRBD1. Germline trimming cut 1 base from V and 3 bases from J; bases unmatched to any gene: 5. The germline gives CDR1 SGHRS, CDR2 YFSETQ. The CDR3 has 15 amino acids. The DNA for the CDR3 is TGCGCCAGCAGCTTGCAGGGGGCAGGGGACACTGAAGCTTTCTTT. The encoded protein is CASSLQGAGDTEAFF.

V and J are TRBV11-3 and TRBJ1-2, with D possibly TRBD1 on 5 matching bases. The CDR3 is made up of 16 amino acids. Germline CDR1 reads SGHNT; CDR2 reads YENEEA. Between the trimmed V and J ends, which lost 0 bases and 3 bases, there was a span of 14 bases. Written as DNA, the CDR3 is TGTGCCAGCAGCTTAGAGACAGAATTTGGGCACTATGGCTACACCTTC. This translates into CASSLETEFGHYGYTF.

The rearrangement joins TRBV9 to TRBJ2-7; a possible D gene is TRBD2 (5 bases). The CDR3 covers 15 residues. Between the trimmed V and J ends, which lost 4 bases and 2 bases, there was a span of 16 bases. The V gene's germline CDR1 is SGDLS and CDR2 YYNGEE. CDR3 nucleotides: TGTGCCAGCAGCTTCGGGGTAGCGCTCACCTACGAGCAGTACTTC. Protein product: CASSFGVALTYEQYF.

The table lists this clone with a few counts. The chain joins TRBV11-3 to TRBJ2-5, with D perhaps TRBD2 (6 bases). Germline V gene sequence: CDR1 SGHNT, CDR2 YENEEA. The CDR3 is 14 amino acids. Between the trimmed V and J ends, which lost 4 bases and 5 bases, there was a span of 14 bases. CDR3 nucleotides: TGTGCCAGCAGCTCCGTTGGGGGGAAGGAGACCCAGTACTTC. This translates into CASSSVGGKETQYF.

CDR3 nucleotides: TGTGCCAGCTCACCCGGGACAGGGGGCAGTCAGCCCCAGCATTTT. Translating it yields CASSPGTGGSQPQHF. The chain combines TRBV18 with TRBJ1-5, with 12 bases fitting TRBD1. The CDR3 has 15 amino acids. CDR1 is KGHSH, CDR2 LQKENI, per germline. V was pared by 3 bases and J by 6 bases, with 3 bases of the junction left unmatched.